This T cell receptor (beta chain) was captured by sequencing in a study of cytomegalovirus exposure and HLA in healthy donors. General observations from the study: The records held CMV serostatus as the only immune exposure information. Later on, an analysis showed TCR association rates differing by HLA locus, with DRB1 the most and HLA-C the fewest.

With respect to this clone: What it binds is not known.

Both 60 Vbeta primers and 13 Jbeta primers went into the PCR. The data were produced by immunoSEQ multiplex PCR, yet TCRdb's version contains in-frame clones alone and is incomplete. In the table there are roughly 120,000 clones, roughly 80% of which are singletons. The CDR3 consists of 13 residues. Looked up from germline, CDR1 is LNHDA and CDR2 is SQIVND (reference sequence). The junction had 2 bases not matched to a gene; V was cut back by 5 bases and J by 3 bases. What was sequenced was PBMCs. This chain joins TRBV19 and TRBJ1-2; 8 nucleotides agree with TRBD1. The sequence came from a male donor in good health and CMV-seronegative. The CDR3 here is CASSSQGDYGYTF. The DNA for the CDR3 is TGTGCCAGTAGTTCACAGGGGGACTATGGCTACACCTTC.